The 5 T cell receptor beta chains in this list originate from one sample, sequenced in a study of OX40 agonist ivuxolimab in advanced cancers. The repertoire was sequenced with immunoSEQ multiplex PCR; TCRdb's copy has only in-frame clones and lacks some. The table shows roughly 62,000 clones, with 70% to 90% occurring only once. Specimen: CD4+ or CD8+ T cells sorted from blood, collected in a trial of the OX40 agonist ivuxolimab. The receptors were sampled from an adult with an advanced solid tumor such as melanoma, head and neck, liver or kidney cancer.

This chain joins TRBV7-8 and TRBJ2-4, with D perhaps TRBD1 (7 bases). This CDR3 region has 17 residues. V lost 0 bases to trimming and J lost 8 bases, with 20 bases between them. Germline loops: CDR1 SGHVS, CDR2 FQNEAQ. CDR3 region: CASSLAGTWRGQDIQYF. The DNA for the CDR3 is TGTGCCAGCAGCTTAGCGGGGACGTGGAGGGGGCAGGACATTCAGTACTTC. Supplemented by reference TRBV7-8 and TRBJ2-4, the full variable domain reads GAGVSQSPRYKVAKRGQDVALRCDPISGHVSLFWYQQALGQGPEFLTYFQNEAQLDKSGLPSDRFFAERPEGSVSTLKIQRTQQEDSAVYLCASSLAGTWRGQDIQYFGAGTRLSVL.

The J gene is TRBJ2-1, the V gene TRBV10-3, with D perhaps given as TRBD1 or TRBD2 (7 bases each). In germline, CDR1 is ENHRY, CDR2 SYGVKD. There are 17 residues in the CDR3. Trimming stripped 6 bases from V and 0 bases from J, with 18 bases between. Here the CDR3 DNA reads TGTGCCATCAGCGCTAAACCAGGGGGGGGCTCCTACAATGAGCAGTTCTTC. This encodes CAISAKPGGGSYNEQFF.

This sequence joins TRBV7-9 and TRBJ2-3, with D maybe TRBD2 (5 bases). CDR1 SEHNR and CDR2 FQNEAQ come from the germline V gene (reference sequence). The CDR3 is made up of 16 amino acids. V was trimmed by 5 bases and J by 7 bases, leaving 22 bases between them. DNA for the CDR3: TGTGCCAGCAGCCCCCTGGGTAGCGTGAGATCAAATACGCAGTATTTT. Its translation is CASSPLGSVRSNTQYF.

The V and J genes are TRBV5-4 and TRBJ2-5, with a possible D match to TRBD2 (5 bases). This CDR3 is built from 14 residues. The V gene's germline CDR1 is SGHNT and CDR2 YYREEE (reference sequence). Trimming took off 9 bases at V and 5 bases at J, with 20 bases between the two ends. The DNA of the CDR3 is TGTGCCACTTCGGACCGGGAAAGATGGGAGACCCAGTACTTC. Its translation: CATSDRERWETQYF.

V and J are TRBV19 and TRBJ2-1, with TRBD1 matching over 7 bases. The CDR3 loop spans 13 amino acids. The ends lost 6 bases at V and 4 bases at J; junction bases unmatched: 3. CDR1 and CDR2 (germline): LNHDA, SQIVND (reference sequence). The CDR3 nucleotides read TGTGCCAGTAGAAGACAGGGATACAATGAGCAGTTCTTC. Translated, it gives CASRRQGYNEQFF.